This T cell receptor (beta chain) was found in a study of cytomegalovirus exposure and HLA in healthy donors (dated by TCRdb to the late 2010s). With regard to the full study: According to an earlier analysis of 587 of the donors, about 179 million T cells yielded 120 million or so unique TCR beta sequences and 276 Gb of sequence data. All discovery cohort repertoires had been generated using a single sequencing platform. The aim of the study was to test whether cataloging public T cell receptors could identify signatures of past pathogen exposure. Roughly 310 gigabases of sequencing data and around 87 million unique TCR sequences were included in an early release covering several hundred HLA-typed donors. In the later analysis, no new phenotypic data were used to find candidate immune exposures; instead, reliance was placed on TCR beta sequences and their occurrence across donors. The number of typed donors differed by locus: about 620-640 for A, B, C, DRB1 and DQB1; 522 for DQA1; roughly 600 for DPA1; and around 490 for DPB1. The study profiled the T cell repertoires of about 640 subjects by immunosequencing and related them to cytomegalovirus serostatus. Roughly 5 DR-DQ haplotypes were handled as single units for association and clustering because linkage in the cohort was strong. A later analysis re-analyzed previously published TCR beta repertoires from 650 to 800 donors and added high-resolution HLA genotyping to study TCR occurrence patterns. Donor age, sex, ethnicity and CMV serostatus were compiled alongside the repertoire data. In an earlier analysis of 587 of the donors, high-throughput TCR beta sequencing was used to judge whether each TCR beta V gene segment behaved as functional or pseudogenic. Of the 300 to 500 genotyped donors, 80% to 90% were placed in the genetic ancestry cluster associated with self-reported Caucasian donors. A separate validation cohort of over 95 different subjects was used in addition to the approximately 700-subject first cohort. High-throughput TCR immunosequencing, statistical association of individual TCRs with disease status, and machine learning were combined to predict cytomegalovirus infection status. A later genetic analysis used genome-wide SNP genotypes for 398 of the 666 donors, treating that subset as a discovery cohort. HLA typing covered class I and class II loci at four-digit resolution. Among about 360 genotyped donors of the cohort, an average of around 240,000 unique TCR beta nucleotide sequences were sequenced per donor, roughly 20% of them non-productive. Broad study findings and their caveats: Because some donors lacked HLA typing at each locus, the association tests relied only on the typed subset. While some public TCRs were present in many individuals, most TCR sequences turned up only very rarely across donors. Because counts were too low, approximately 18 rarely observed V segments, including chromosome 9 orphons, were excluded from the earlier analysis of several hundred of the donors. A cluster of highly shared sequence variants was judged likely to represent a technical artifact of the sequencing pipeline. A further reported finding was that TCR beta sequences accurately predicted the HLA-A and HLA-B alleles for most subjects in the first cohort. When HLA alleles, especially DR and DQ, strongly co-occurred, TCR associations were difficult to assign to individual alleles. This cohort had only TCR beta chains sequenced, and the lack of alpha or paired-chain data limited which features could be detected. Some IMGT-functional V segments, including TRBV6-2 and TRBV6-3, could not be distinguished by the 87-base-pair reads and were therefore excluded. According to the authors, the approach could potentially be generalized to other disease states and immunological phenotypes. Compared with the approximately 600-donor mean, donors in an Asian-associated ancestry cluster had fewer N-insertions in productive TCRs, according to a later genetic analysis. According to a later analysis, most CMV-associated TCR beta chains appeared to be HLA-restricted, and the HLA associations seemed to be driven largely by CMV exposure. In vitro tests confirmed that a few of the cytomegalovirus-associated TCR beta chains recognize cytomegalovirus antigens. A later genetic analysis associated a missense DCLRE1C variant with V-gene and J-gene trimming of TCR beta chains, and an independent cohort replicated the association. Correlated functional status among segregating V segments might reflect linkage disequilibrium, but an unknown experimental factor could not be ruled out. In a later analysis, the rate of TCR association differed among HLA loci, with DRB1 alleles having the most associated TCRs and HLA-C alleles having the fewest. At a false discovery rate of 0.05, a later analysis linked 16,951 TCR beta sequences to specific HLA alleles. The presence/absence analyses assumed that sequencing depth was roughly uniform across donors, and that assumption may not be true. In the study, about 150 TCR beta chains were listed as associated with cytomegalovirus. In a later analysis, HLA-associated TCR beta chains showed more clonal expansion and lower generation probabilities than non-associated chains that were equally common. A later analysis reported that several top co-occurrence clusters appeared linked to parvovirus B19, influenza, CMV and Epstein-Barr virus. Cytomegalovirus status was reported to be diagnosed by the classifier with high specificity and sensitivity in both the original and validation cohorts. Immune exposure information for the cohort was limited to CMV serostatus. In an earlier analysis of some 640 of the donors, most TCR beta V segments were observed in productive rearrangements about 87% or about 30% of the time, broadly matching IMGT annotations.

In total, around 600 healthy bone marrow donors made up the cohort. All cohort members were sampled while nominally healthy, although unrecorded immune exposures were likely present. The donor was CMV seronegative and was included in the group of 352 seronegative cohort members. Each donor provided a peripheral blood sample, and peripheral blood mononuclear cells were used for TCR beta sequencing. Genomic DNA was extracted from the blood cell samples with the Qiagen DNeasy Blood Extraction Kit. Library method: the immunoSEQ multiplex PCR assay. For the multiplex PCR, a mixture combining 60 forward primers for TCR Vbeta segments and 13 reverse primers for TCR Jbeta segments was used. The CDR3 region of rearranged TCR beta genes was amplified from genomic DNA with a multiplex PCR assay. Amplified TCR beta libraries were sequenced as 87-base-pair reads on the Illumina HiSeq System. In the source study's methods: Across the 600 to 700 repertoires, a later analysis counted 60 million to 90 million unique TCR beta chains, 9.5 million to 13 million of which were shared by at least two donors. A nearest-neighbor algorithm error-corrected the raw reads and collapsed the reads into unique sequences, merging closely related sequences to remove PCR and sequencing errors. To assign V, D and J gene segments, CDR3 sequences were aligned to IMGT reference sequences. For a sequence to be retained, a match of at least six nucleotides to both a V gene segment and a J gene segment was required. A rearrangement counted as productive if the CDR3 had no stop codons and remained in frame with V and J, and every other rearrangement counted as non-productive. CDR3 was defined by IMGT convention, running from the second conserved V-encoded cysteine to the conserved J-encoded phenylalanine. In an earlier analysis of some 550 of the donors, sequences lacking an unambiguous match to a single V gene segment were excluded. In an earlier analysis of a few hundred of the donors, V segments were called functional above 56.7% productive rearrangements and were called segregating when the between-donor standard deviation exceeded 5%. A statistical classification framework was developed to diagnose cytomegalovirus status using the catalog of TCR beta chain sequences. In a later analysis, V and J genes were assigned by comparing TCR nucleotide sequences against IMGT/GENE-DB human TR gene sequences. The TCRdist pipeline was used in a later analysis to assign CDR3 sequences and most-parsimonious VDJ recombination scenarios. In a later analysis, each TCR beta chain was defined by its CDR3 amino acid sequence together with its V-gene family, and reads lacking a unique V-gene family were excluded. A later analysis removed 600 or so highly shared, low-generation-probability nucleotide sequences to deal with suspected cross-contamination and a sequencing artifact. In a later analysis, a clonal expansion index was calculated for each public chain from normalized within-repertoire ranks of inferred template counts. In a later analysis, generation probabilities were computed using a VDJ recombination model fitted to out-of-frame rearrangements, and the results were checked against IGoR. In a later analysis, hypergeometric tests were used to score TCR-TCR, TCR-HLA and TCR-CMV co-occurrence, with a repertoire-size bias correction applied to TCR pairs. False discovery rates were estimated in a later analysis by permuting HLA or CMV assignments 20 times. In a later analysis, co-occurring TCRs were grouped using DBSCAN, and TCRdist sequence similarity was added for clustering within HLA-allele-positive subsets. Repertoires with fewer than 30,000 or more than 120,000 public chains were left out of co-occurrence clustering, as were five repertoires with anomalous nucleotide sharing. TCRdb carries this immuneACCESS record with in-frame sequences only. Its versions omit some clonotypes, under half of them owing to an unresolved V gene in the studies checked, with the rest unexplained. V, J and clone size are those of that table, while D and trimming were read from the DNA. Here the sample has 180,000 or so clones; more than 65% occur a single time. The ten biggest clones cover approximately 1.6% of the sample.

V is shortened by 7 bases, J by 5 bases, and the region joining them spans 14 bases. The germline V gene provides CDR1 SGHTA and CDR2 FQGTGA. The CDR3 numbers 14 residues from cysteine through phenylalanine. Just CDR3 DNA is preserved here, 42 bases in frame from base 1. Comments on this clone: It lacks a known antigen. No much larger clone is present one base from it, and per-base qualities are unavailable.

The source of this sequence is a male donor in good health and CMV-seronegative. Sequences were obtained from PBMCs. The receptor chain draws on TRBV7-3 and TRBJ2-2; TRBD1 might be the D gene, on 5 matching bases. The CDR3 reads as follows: CASTWGGATGELFF. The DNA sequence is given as TGTGCCAGCACTTGGGGCGGTGCGACCGGGGAGCTGTTTTTT.